The sequence of this T cell receptor beta chain was determined in a study of blood T cells in healthy people across ages. Overall study results and limits: Changes seen in expanded clonotypes were possibly confounded by donor CMV status left unknown. Both higher diversity and more naive CD4+ cells marked long-lived donors when set against aged donors. It was found that TCR beta diversity correlated strongly with the percentage of naive T cells.

In germline, CDR1 is SQVTM, CDR2 ANQGSEA. The CDR3 loop spans 13 amino acids. PCR was performed a second time for roughly 7 to 12 cycles using a sample-barcoded 5' primer and a J-beta primer mix. TCRdb independently ran MiXCR on the 5' RACE reads; one entry per CDR3 protein. This sample has around 800,000 distinct CDR3 sequences, with approximately 44% found just once. The sample holds a few counts of this clonotype. Its antigen is not identified. V usage is TRBV29-1 and J usage is TRBJ2-5, with TRBD1 identical over 11 bases. The DNA end is a closer match to TRBJ2-7, so the J assignment may be wrong. The receptor was isolated from a man aged 55 to 70 in good health. Input material: blood. CDR3 nucleotide sequence: TGCAGCGTAACCGGGACAGGGGGTTACGAGCAGTACTTC. Translation: CSVTGTGGYEQYF.